These 13 T cell receptor beta chains were all obtained from the same sample, sequenced in a study of technical replicates of blood from a few donors. Profiled with immunoSEQ multiplex PCR; TCRdb holds only in-frame clones, not every one. The sample has about 82,000 clones, roughly 95% seen once. Sequenced material: T cells isolated from PBMCs. These TCRs come from a human donor in good health.

V usage is TRBV29-1 and J usage is TRBJ1-2; tentative D call: TRBD1 (6 bases). The CDR3 loop spans 14 amino acids. V lost 7 bases, J lost 0 bases, and 15 bases lay in between. Germline-derived CDR1 and CDR2 are SQVTM and ANQGSEA. The CDR3 sequence: CSATGQNPNYGYTF. CDR3 coding DNA: TGCAGCGCCACAGGGCAAAACCCTAACTATGGCTACACCTTC.

CDR3 DNA: TGTGCCAGCAGCACCCGGCCAGGATTGAACACCGGGGAGCTGTTTTTT. It codes for CASSTRPGLNTGELFF. V usage is TRBV7-9 and J usage is TRBJ2-2; D unresolved. Trimming cost V 5 bases and J 1 base, with 14 bases left between them. The CDR3 is made up of 16 amino acids. Germline CDR1 is SEHNR and CDR2 is FQNEAQ (reference sequence).

Written as DNA, the CDR3 is TGTGCCAGCGGGCCCGGGGACAGGGATTCCAATGAGCAGTTCTTC. Amino acid sequence: CASGPGDRDSNEQFF. The rearrangement joins TRBV7-2 to TRBJ2-1, with 9 bases fitting TRBD1. This CDR3 is built from 15 residues. Unmatched junction bases numbered 11, after V lost 8 bases and J lost 6 bases. The V gene's germline CDR1 is SGHTA and CDR2 FQGNSA.

The chain is built from TRBV19 and TRBJ2-3; 8 nucleotides align to TRBD1. Germline assignment: CDR1 LNHDA and CDR2 SQIVND (reference sequence). This CDR3 is 16 amino acids long. V was clipped by 2 bases and J by 3 bases; unmatched bases: 7. The DNA of the CDR3 is TGTGCCAGTAGTATAAGGGGACAGGTCAGGACAGATACGCAGTATTTT. Translated, it gives CASSIRGQVRTDTQYF.

This clone was picked up one time. This chain connects TRBV7-3 to TRBJ2-1; TRBD2 agrees at 9 bases. CDR1 and CDR2 (germline): SGHTA, FQGTGA. V dropped 2 bases and J dropped 7; count of bases not matched to a gene: 6. CDR3 length equals 15 residues. The CDR3 here is CASSLGKREVNEQFF. CDR3 bases: TGTGCCAGCAGCTTAGGGAAGCGGGAGGTAAATGAGCAGTTCTTC.

This chain links TRBV28 with TRBJ2-2, with a weak D call TRBD2 (5 bases). The V gene's germline CDR1 is MDHEN and CDR2 SYDVKM. The CDR3 covers 13 residues. V lost 7 bases and J lost 1, with 7 bases in between. The CDR3 loop is CASTSRNTGELFF. CDR3 sequence (DNA): TGTGCCAGCACTAGCAGGAACACCGGGGAGCTGTTTTTT.

The chain couples TRBV28 to TRBJ2-4, with TRBD1 matching over 8 bases. The CDR3 loop spans 17 amino acids. Germline V CDR1 and CDR2: MDHEN, SYDVKM. J gave up 8 bases and V 4 bases, and 16 bases lay outside the gene matches. The CDR3 DNA is TGTGCCAGCAGTTCCATAGGGGGACAGGAAGGTTCGGACATTCAGTACTTC. This sequence encodes CASSSIGGQEGSDIQYF.

A single count supports this clone. This sequence joins TRBV4-2 and TRBJ2-7; a possible D gene is TRBD1 (6 bases). Trimming took 4 bases from V and 4 from J, leaving 26 bases between them. The CDR3 spans 18 residues. Germline-derived CDR1 and CDR2 are LGHNA and YNFKEQ. The CDR3 bases are TGTGCCAGCAGCCTCGACCGCCTACCCTCGAGCGGACAGTACGAGCAGTACTTC. Amino acids: CASSLDRLPSSGQYEQYF.

CDR3 bases: TGTGCCAGCAGCTTATTTCAGGGTTCCTACGAGCAGTACTTC. Protein sequence: CASSLFQGSYEQYF. The chain uses TRBV11-2 and TRBJ2-7; D is perhaps TRBD1 (5 bases). Germline V gene data show CDR1 as SGHAT and CDR2 as FQNNGV. The CDR3 is made up of 14 amino acids. The V end was cut by 2 bases, the J end by 1 base, with 9 bases between.

To note about this clone: Distinct nucleotide sequences in the sample also encode this CDR3. This chain uses TRBV5-1 with TRBJ2-1; D is ambiguous. V lost 0 bases and J lost 7, with 5 bases in between. Germline assignment: CDR1 SGHRS and CDR2 YFSETQ. CDR3 length: 12 residues. The CDR3: CASSLAGNEQFF. CDR3 coding DNA: TGCGCCAGCAGCTTGGCCGGGAATGAGCAGTTCTTC.

The rearrangement links TRBV2 to TRBJ2-1; 8 nucleotides agree with TRBD2. Germline values: CDR1 SNHLY, CDR2 FYNNEI. There are 16 residues in the CDR3. With 5 bases clipped from V and 0 bases from J, the junction kept 6 bases outside the gene matches. The CDR3: CASSTTSGSSYNEQFF. The CDR3, as DNA: TGTGCCAGCAGTACGACAAGCGGGAGCTCCTACAATGAGCAGTTCTTC.

The chain combines TRBV28 with TRBJ1-2; D unclear. The CDR3 runs 15 residues. The germline CDR1 and CDR2 sequences are MDHEN and SYDVKM. The V end was cut by 6 bases, the J end by 4 bases, with 18 bases between. The CDR3, as DNA: TGTGCCAGCAGGGATGATTCACTAGCCCTCTATGGCTACACCTTC. The encoded protein is CASRDDSLALYGYTF.

This sequence joins TRBV29-1 and TRBJ2-1; a possible D gene is TRBD2 (6 bases). Germline CDR1 is SQVTM and CDR2 is ANQGSEA. With 0 bases removed from V and 0 bases from J, the gap between germline ends came to 15 bases. The CDR3 has 17 residues. For the CDR3, the DNA is TGCAGCGTTGAAGAATGGGACTCCTCGAGCTCCTACAATGAGCAGTTCTTC. The encoded protein is CSVEEWDSSSSYNEQFF.